A single sample is the source of the 20 T cell receptor beta chains below, sequenced in a study of blood T cell repertoires in COVID-19. Clones were sequenced by immunoSEQ multiplex PCR, and TCRdb holds only the in-frame ones, with some missing. The sample has some 74,000 clones, roughly 90% seen once; the top ten hold roughly 2.6%. Sequenced: peripheral blood. Receptors were obtained from a man aged 45 to 65 with COVID-19, enrolled during active disease.

The rearrangement uses TRBV5-1 and TRBJ1-1; D call uncertain. The CDR3 has 11 residues. The V end lost 3 bases, the J end lost 11 bases, and 11 bases lay between the germline ends. Germline-derived CDR1 and CDR2 are SGHRS and YFSETQ. CDR3 sequence reads: CASSSGSGAFF. DNA for the CDR3: TGCGCCAGCAGCTCGGGGAGTGGGGCTTTCTTT.

The CDR3 is CASSESQYNSPLHF. The CDR3 bases are TGTGCCAGCAGTGAAAGTCAGTATAATTCACCCCTCCACTTT. The rearrangement links TRBV25-1 to TRBJ1-6, with no clear D. Trimming cost V 2 bases and J 4 bases, with 6 bases left between them. This CDR3 is built from 14 residues. The V gene's germline CDR1 is MGHDK and CDR2 SYGVNS.

This chain connects TRBV7-2 to TRBJ2-7, with a weak D call TRBD2 (6 bases). Germline CDR1 SGHTA, CDR2 FQGNSA. Trimming cost V 5 bases and J 7 bases, with 12 bases left between them. This CDR3 has 12 amino acids. The CDR3, as DNA: TGTGCCAGCAGCCAGAACGGGGGTGAGCAGTACTTC. This sequence encodes CASSQNGGEQYF.

The genes are TRBV7-9 and TRBJ1-1; D uncertain. This CDR3 is built from 15 residues. Trimming pared 5 bases from V and 5 bases from J, leaving 18 bases between. Germline V gives CDR1 SEHNR, CDR2 FQNEAQ (reference sequence). The CDR3 DNA is TGTGCCAGCAGCCGGGGTCCGGGATCAGGAACTGAAGCTTTCTTT. It encodes CASSRGPGSGTEAFF.

The V gene is TRBV4-1, the J gene TRBJ1-5, with 7 positions matching TRBD1. This CDR3 comprises 15 residues. Germline V gene data show CDR1 as MGHRA and CDR2 as YSYEKL. The J segment lost 2 bases and the V segment lost 1 base, leaving 2 bases of the junction unmatched. CDR3 amino acids: CASSQGQGGNQPQHF. In DNA, the CDR3 is TGCGCCAGCAGCCAAGGACAGGGAGGCAATCAGCCCCAGCATTTT.

The gene calls are TRBV29-1 and TRBJ2-2; D possibly corresponds to TRBD2 (5 bases). V was trimmed by 3 bases and J by 6 bases, leaving 14 bases between them. The germline gives CDR1 SQVTM, CDR2 ANQGSEA. This CDR3 spans 14 amino acids. The CDR3 DNA reads as TGCAGCGTTGATATCTGGGAGTCGCCCGGGGAGCTGTTTTTT. Translated: CSVDIWESPGELFF.

The J gene is TRBJ2-7, the V gene TRBV5-6; 10 bases are shared with TRBD2. Looked up from germline, CDR1 is SGHDT and CDR2 is YYEEEE. J lost 6 bases, V lost 4 bases, and 10 bases had no gene match. The CDR3 runs 15 residues. The CDR3: CASSQGALAGVEQYF. The CDR3 DNA reads TGTGCCAGCAGCCAAGGTGCTCTAGCGGGAGTCGAGCAGTACTTC.

The chain combines TRBV9 with TRBJ2-3; possibly TRBD2 for D (6 bases). In germline, CDR1 is SGDLS, CDR2 YYNGEE. The germline V and J ends were trimmed by 0 bases and 5 bases, with 10 bases remaining between them. The CDR3 sequence is 14 residues long. The CDR3 sequence is CASSVGLGGDTQYF. In DNA form, the CDR3 reads TGTGCCAGCAGCGTAGGTCTGGGAGGAGATACGCAGTATTTT. Complete variable domain (other parts from reference TRBV9 and TRBJ2-3): DSGVTQTPKHLITATGQRVTLRCSPRSGDLSVYWYQQSLDQGLQFLIQYYNGEERAKGNILERFSAQQFPDLHSELNLSSLELGDSALYFCASSVGLGGDTQYFGPGTRLTVL.

This clone was seen only once. The V and J genes are TRBV6-2 or TRBV6-3 and TRBJ2-7, with a weak D call TRBD1 (5 bases). CDR3 length equals 13 residues. Trimming took 6 bases from V and 6 from J, leaving 15 bases between them. Germline-derived CDR1 and CDR2 are MNHEY and SVGEGT. The CDR3 is CASSTAREFEQYF. As DNA, the CDR3 is TGTGCCAGCAGCACTGCCAGGGAATTCGAGCAGTACTTC.

V is TRBV6-7 and J is TRBJ2-2; 11 bases are a match to TRBD1. TRBV6-7 is reported as an ORF; its role is uncertain. J gave up 1 base and V 2 bases, and 3 bases lay outside the gene matches. The CDR3 length is 17 residues. The CDR3 is CASSYGTGGGNTGELFF. In DNA form, the CDR3 reads TGTGCCAGCAGTTACGGGACAGGGGGAGGGAACACCGGGGAGCTGTTTTTT.

The V and J genes are TRBV6-1 and TRBJ1-2; D unclear. Germline lookup yields CDR1 MNHNS and CDR2 SASEGT. V lost 1 base and J lost 0, with 9 bases in between. The CDR3 extends over 15 amino acids. The chain's CDR3 is CASSEGQFPNYGYTF. The CDR3 DNA reads TGTGCCAGCAGTGAAGGGCAGTTCCCTAACTATGGCTACACCTTC.

V and J are TRBV4-2 and TRBJ2-3, with D tentatively TRBD2 (5 bases). Germline V CDR1 and CDR2: LGHNA, YNFKEQ. The CDR3 covers 14 residues. The ends were cut back, 0 bases at V and 6 bases at J, with 10 bases in the middle. This CDR3 is CASSQDEGSDTQYF. CDR3 nucleotides: TGTGCCAGCAGCCAAGATGAGGGAAGTGATACGCAGTATTTT.

The genes are TRBV10-3 and TRBJ1-2; weak D call: TRBD1 (6 bases). The V and J ends lost 2 bases and 4 bases respectively, with 11 bases between them. The V gene's germline CDR1 is ENHRY and CDR2 SYGVKD. The CDR3 contains 14 residues. The CDR3 reads CAISEGDKGYGYTF. CDR3 DNA: TGTGCCATCAGTGAGGGGGACAAGGGCTATGGCTACACCTTC.

The chain uses TRBV3-1 (or the pseudogene TRBV3-2) and TRBJ2-7, with TRBD1 identical over 9 bases. The V and J ends lost 0 bases and 3 bases, in that order; junction bases with no gene match: 6. CDR3 length: 16 residues. Looked up from germline, CDR1 is LGHDT and CDR2 is YNNKEL (reference sequence). CDR3 loop: CASSQEKDRGIYEQYF. The CDR3 DNA sequence: TGTGCCAGCAGCCAAGAAAAGGACAGGGGCATCTACGAGCAGTACTTC.

The chain uses TRBV9 and TRBJ1-2, with D unclear. Germline lookup yields CDR1 SGDLS and CDR2 YYNGEE. The CDR3 runs 15 residues. Trimming pared 4 bases from V and 3 bases from J, leaving 16 bases between. The CDR3 sequence: CASSTSEGSYYGYTF. The CDR3 DNA follows: TGTGCCAGCAGCACCTCGGAGGGCTCCTACTATGGCTACACCTTC.

The chain uses TRBV5-4 and TRBJ2-5, with D tentatively TRBD1 (6 bases). Per germline, CDR1 SGHNT and CDR2 YYREEE (reference sequence). The CDR3 is 14 residues long. Trimming pared 4 bases from V and 2 bases from J, leaving 12 bases between. The CDR3 region is CASSPRTDQETQYF. The CDR3 coding sequence is TGTGCCAGCAGCCCAAGGACAGATCAAGAGACCCAGTACTTC.

V usage is TRBV29-1 and J usage is TRBJ2-3, with TRBD2 matching over 7 bases. Germline CDR1 is SQVTM and CDR2 is ANQGSEA. With V trimmed by 8 bases and J by 5 bases, 13 bases remained unmatched. CDR3 size: 14 residues. CDR3 sequence (DNA): TGCAGCCTGGCCCTGGGCGGGAGAGAAGATACGCAGTATTTT. Protein product: CSLALGGREDTQYF.

The J gene is TRBJ2-6, the V gene TRBV10-3, with 8 bases identical to TRBD1. The germline CDR1 and CDR2 sequences are ENHRY and SYGVKD. Unmatched junction bases numbered 10, after V lost 1 base and J lost 2 bases. This CDR3 region has 19 residues. The CDR3 loop reads CAISEWLGTGPPGANVLTF. The DNA of the CDR3 is TGTGCCATCAGTGAGTGGCTCGGGACAGGACCTCCTGGGGCCAACGTCCTGACTTTC.

The CDR3 is CASSLIGSEQFF. The CDR3 nucleotides read TGTGCCAGCAGCTTGATCGGGAGTGAGCAGTTCTTC. The chain links TRBV5-6 to TRBJ2-1; weak D call: TRBD2 (6 bases). CDR3 length: 12 residues. V was shortened by 1 base and J by 9 bases, with 8 bases between the two germline ends. Germline V CDR1 and CDR2: SGHDT, YYEEEE.

The chain recombines TRBV12-3 or TRBV12-4 with TRBJ2-1; unclear D gene. The ends were cut back, 1 base at V and 8 bases at J, with 3 bases in the middle. The CDR3 length is 11 residues. DNA for the CDR3: TGTGCCAGCAGTTTAGTCTATGAGCAGTTCTTC. Encoded protein: CASSLVYEQFF.